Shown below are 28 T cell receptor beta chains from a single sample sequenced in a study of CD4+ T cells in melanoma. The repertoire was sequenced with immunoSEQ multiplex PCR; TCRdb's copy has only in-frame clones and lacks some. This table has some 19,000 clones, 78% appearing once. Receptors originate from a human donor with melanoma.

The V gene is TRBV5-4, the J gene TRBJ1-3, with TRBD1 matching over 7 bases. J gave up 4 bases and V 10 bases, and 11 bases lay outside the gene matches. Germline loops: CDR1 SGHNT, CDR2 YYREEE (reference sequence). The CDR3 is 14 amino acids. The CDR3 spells CAYAGGSEGNTIYF. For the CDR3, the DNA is TGTGCCTACGCAGGGGGTTCAGAAGGAAACACCATATATTTT.

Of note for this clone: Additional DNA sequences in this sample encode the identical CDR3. The CDR3 DNA follows: TGTGCCAGCAGCCCTACGGGGCTCCAAGAGACCCAGTACTTC. Translation gives CASSPTGLQETQYF. The V call is TRBV7-3, the J call TRBJ2-5; possibly TRBD1 or TRBD2 for D (5 bases each). Germline V lookup: CDR1 SGHTA, CDR2 FQGTGA. Trimming stripped 5 bases from V and 1 base from J, with 11 bases between. CDR3 size: 14 residues. The entire variable domain, with the rest obtained from reference TRBV7-3 and TRBJ2-5, is as follows: GAGVSQTPSNKVTEKGKYVELRCDPISGHTALYWYRQSLGQGPEFLIYFQGTGAADDSGLPNDRFFAVRPEGSVSTLKIQRTERGDSAVYLCASSPTGLQETQYFGPGTRLLVL.

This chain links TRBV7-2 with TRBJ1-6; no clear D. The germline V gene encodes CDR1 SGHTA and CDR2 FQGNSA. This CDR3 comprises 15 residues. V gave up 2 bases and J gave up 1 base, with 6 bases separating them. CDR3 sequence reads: CASSLYGSYNSPLHF. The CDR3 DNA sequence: TGTGCCAGCAGCTTATACGGATCCTATAATTCACCCCTCCACTTT.

CDR3 residues: CASSPSVTTGEWYTEAFF. The CDR3 bases are TGTGCCAGCTCACCATCCGTAACAACAGGCGAGTGGTACACTGAAGCTTTCTTT. This rearrangement joins TRBV18 to TRBJ1-1; possibly TRBD1 for D (5 bases). Trimming pared 2 bases from V and 3 bases from J, leaving 22 bases between. Germline lookup yields CDR1 KGHSH and CDR2 LQKENI. There are 18 residues in the CDR3.

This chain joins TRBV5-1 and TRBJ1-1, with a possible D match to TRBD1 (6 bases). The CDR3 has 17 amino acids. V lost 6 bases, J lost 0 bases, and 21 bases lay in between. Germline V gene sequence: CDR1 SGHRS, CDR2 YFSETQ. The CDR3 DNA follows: TGCGCCAGCAACCCAACAGGGAGATCCCATCTGAACACTGAAGCTTTCTTT. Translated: CASNPTGRSHLNTEAFF.

CDR3 in amino acids: CAWSVTKGNQPQHF. Written as DNA, the CDR3 is TGTGCCTGGAGTGTAACCAAGGGCAATCAGCCCCAGCATTTT. This rearrangement joins TRBV30 to TRBJ1-5; D unclear. CDR1 is GTSNPN, CDR2 SVGIG, per germline (reference sequence). The CDR3 totals 14 residues. The V end lost 0 bases, the J end lost 2 bases, and 8 bases lay between the germline ends. The variable domain in full, completed from reference TRBV30 and TRBJ1-5, reads SQTIHQWPATLVQPVGSPLSLECTVEGTSNPNLYWYRQAAGRGLQLLFYSVGIGQISSEVPQNLSASRPQDRQFILSSKKLLLSDSGFYLCAWSVTKGNQPQHFGDGTRLSIL.

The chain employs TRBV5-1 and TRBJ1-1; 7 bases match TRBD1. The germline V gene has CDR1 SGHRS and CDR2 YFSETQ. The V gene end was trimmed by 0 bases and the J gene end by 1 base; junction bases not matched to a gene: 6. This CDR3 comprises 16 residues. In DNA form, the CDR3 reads TGCGCCAGCAGCTTGGGCAGGGGGATAGAGAACACTGAAGCTTTCTTT. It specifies CASSLGRGIENTEAFF.

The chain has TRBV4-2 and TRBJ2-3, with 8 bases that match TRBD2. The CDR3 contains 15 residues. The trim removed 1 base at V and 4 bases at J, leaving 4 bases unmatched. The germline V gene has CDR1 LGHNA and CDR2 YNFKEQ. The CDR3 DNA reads TGTGCCAGCAGCCAAGGCCAAGCGGGGGCAGATACGCAGTATTTT. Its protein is CASSQGQAGADTQYF.

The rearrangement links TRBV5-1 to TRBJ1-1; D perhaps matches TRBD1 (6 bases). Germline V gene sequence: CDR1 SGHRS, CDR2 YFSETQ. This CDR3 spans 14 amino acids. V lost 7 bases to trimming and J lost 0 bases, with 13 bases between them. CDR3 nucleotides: TGCGCCAGCGGGAAGACAGGAGTGAACACTGAAGCTTTCTTT. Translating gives CASGKTGVNTEAFF.

CDR3 nucleotides: TGTGCCAGCAGCTTAAATGCATATGGGACTGAAGCTTTCTTT. Translating it yields CASSLNAYGTEAFF. The rearrangement links TRBV7-3 to TRBJ1-1; no definite D call. The CDR3 length is 14 residues. Trimming stripped 1 base from V and 5 bases from J, with 11 bases between. CDR1 and CDR2 (germline): SGHTA, FQGTGA. The variable domain in full, completed from reference TRBV7-3 and TRBJ1-1, reads GAGVSQTPSNKVTEKGKYVELRCDPISGHTALYWYRQSLGQGPEFLIYFQGTGAADDSGLPNDRFFAVRPEGSVSTLKIQRTERGDSAVYLCASSLNAYGTEAFFGQGTRLTVV.

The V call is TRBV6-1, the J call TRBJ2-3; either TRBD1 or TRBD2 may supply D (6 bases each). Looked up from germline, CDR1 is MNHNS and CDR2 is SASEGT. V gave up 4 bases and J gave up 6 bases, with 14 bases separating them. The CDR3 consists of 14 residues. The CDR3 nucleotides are TGTGCCAGCAGTGGTCCGGGGGCGAGTGATACGCAGTATTTT. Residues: CASSGPGASDTQYF.

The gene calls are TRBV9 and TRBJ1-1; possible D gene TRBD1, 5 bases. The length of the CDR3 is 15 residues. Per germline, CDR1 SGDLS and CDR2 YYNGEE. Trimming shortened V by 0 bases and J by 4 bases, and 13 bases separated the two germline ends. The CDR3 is CASSVVGVLGTEAFF. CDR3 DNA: TGTGCCAGCAGCGTAGTGGGGGTTTTGGGCACTGAAGCTTTCTTT. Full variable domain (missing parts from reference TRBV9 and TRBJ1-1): DSGVTQTPKHLITATGQRVTLRCSPRSGDLSVYWYQQSLDQGLQFLIQYYNGEERAKGNILERFSAQQFPDLHSELNLSSLELGDSALYFCASSVVGVLGTEAFFGQGTRLTVV.

CDR3 sequence: CAKRYPGTGYETQYF. In DNA form, the CDR3 reads TGCGCCAAGAGGTACCCCGGGACAGGGTACGAGACCCAGTACTTC. The rearrangement joins TRBV10-1 to TRBJ2-5; TRBD1 matches 9 bases. The trim removed 10 bases at V and 5 bases at J, leaving 14 bases unmatched. The CDR3 runs to 15 residues. Germline values: CDR1 WNHNN, CDR2 SYGVQD (reference sequence).

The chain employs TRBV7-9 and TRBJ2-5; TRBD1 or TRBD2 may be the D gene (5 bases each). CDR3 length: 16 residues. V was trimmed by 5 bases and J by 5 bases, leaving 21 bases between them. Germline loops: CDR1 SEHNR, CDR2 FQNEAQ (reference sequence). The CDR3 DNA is TGTGCCAGCAGCCCCCGTCCCGGGGACGTTAGGGAGACCCAGTACTTC. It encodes CASSPRPGDVRETQYF.

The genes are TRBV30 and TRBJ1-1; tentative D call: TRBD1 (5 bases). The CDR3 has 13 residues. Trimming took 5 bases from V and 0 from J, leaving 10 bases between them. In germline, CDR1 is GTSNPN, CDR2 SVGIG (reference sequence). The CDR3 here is CAWGGFVNTEAFF. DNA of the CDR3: TGTGCCTGGGGGGGTTTCGTGAACACTGAAGCTTTCTTT.

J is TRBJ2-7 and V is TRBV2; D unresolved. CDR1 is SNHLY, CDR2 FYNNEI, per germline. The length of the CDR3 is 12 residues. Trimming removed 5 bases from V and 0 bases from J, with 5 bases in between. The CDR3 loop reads CASSKNSYEQYF. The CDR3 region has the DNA TGTGCCAGCAGTAAAAACTCCTACGAGCAGTACTTC.

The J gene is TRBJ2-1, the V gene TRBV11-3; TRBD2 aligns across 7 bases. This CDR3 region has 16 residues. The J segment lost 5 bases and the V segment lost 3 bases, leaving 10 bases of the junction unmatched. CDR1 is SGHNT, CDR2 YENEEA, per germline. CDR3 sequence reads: CASSLGGREGNNEQFF. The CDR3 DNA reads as TGTGCCAGCAGCTTGGGGGGGAGGGAGGGCAACAATGAGCAGTTCTTC.

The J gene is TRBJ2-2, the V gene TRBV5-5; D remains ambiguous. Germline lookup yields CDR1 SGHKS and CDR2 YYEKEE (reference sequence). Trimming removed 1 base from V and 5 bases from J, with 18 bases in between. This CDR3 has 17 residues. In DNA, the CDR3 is TGTGCCAGCAGCTTGTCGGGCAGGACCTCCGGGACCGGGGAGCTGTTTTTT. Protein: CASSLSGRTSGTGELFF.

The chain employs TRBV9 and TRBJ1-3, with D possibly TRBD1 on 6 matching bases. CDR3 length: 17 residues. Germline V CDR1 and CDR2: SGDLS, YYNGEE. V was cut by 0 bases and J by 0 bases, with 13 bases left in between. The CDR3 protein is CASSVGPGGSSGNTIYF. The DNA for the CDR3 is TGTGCCAGCAGCGTAGGGCCGGGGGGCAGCTCTGGAAACACCATATATTTT.

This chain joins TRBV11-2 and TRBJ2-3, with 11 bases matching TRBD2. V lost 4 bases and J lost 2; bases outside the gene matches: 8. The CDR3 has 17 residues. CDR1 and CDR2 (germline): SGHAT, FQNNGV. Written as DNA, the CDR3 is TGTGCCAGCAGCTCCCGACTAGCGGGGCCATACACAGATACGCAGTATTTT. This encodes CASSSRLAGPYTDTQYF.

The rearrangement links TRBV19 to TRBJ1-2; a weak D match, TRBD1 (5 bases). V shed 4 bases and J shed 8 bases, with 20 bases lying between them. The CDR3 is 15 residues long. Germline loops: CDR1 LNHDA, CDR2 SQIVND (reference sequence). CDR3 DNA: TGTGCCAGTAGTACGTACGGGACGCCGGGTGTGGGCTACACCTTC. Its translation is CASSTYGTPGVGYTF.

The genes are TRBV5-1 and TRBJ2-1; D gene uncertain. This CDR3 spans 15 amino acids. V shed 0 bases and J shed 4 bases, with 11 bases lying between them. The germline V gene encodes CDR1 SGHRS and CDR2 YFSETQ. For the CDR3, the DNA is TGCGCCAGCAGCTTGGGGGTCCTTAAATACAATGAGCAGTTCTTC. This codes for CASSLGVLKYNEQFF.

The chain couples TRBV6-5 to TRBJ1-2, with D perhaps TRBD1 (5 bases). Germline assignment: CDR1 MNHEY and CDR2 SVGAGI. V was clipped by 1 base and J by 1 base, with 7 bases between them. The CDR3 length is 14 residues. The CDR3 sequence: CASSYLDSNYGYTF. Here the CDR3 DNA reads TGTGCCAGCAGTTACTTAGACAGTAACTATGGCTACACCTTC.

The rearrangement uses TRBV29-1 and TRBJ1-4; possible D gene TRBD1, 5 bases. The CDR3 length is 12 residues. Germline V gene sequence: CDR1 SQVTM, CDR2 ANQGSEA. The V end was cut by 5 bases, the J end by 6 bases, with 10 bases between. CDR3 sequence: CSVIGADEKLFF. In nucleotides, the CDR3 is TGCAGCGTTATAGGGGCCGATGAAAAACTGTTTTTT.

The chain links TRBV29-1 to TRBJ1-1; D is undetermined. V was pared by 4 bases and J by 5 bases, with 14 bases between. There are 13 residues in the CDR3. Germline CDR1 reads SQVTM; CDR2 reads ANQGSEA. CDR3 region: CSVGKGLGTEAFF. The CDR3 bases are TGCAGCGTTGGGAAAGGATTGGGGACTGAAGCTTTCTTT.

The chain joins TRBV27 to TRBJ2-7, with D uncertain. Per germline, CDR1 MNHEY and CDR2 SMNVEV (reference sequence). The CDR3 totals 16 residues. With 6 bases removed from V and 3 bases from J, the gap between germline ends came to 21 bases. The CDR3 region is CASSPWFGFPYYEQYF. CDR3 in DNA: TGTGCCAGCAGCCCTTGGTTTGGTTTTCCCTACTACGAGCAGTACTTC.

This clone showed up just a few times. This CDR3 is CASSLLVLRSETQYF. The CDR3 DNA is TGTGCCAGCAGCTTACTGGTCCTAAGGAGTGAGACCCAGTACTTC. The rearrangement joins TRBV7-6 to TRBJ2-5; D gene uncertain. Trimming cost V 2 bases and J 5 bases, with 15 bases left between them. This CDR3 is built from 15 residues. Germline V gives CDR1 SGHVS, CDR2 FNYEAQ.

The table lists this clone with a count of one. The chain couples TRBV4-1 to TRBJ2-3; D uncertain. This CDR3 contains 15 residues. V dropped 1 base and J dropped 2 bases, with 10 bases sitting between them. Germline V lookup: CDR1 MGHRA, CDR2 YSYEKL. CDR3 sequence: CASSQGRRFTDTQYF. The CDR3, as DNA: TGCGCCAGCAGCCAAGGCCGCCGGTTCACAGATACGCAGTATTTT.